These T cell receptor beta chains were read from a single sample in a study of blood T cell repertoires in COVID-19. Sequencing was performed with immunoSEQ multiplex PCR; in TCRdb, only in-frame clones are kept and a portion is missing. The profile shows 200,000 to 300,000 clones, about four fifths of them singletons. The sample taken for sequencing was peripheral blood. Source of these receptors: a man older than 75 with acute or convalescent COVID-19. CDR3s include the opening cysteine and the closing phenylalanine or tryptophan. Fields, in order: CDR3 protein, CDR3 DNA, V gene, clone size, J gene, D gene. A D gene is named only where the DNA matches it firmly. Clone size appears in some rows only: once, few, many, or a class for an expanded clone.

CASSLGTVVYEQYF,TGTGCCAGCAGTCTCGGGACAGTAGTTTACGAGCAGTACTTC,TRBV28,few,TRBJ2-7,TRBD1
CASSLASSNQPQHF,TGTGCCAGCAGCTTAGCGAGCAGCAATCAGCCCCAGCATTTT,TRBV7-8,few,TRBJ1-5,.
CATHPQGNYGYTF,TGTGCCACCCACCCACAGGGTAACTATGGCTACACCTTC,TRBV10-3,.,TRBJ1-2,.
CATSDRTGNGYTF,TGTGCCACCAGTGACCGGACAGGGAATGGCTACACCTTC,TRBV24-1,.,TRBJ1-2,TRBD1
CASNSPTNEKLFF,TGTGCCAGCAACAGCCCAACTAATGAAAAACTGTTTTTT,TRBV6-5,.,TRBJ1-4,.
CATSDCSPPGQGTYEQYF,TGTGCCACCAGTGATTGCAGCCCCCCGGGACAGGGGACCTACGAGCAGTACTTC,TRBV24-1,few,TRBJ2-7,TRBD1
CASSSTTGRSNEQFF,TGCGCCAGCAGCTCGACGACAGGGCGATCGAATGAGCAGTTCTTC,TRBV5-1,.,TRBJ2-1,TRBD1
CATSSGTGSYEQYF,TGTGCCACTTCTTCCGGGACAGGGTCTTACGAGCAGTACTTC,TRBV19,.,TRBJ2-7,TRBD1
CASREGSGQGYGYTF,TGTGCCAGCAGGGAAGGCTCGGGACAGGGCTATGGCTACACCTTC,TRBV6-1,.,TRBJ1-2,TRBD1
CASSLGSLAYEQYF,TGTGCCAGCAGCTTAGGTTCCCTAGCATACGAGCAGTACTTC,TRBV11-2,.,TRBJ2-7,.
CASTPYRDRHLYGYTF,TGTGCCAGCACCCCCTACCGGGACAGACACCTCTATGGCTACACCTTC,TRBV5-6,.,TRBJ1-2,TRBD1
CASSFTTAQRGSSYNEQFF,TGTGCCAGCAGCTTCACTACTGCCCAACGGGGGAGCTCCTACAATGAGCAGTTCTTC,TRBV11-2,.,TRBJ2-1,.
CASSEGDRGRGPRNSPLHF,TGTGCCAGCAGTGAAGGCGACAGGGGGCGAGGTCCTAGGAATTCACCCCTCCACTTT,TRBV6-1,.,TRBJ1-6,TRBD1
CASNPGSSYNEQFF,TGTGCCAGTAATCCAGGGTCCTCCTACAATGAGCAGTTCTTC,TRBV19,.,TRBJ2-1,.
CASSSLGQGEKLFF,TGTGCCAGCAGTTCCCTAGGACAGGGTGAAAAACTGTTTTTT,TRBV27,.,TRBJ1-4,TRBD1
CATSALDRAKQYF,TGTGCCACCAGTGCCCTGGACAGGGCCAAGCAGTACTTC,TRBV24-1,.,TRBJ2-7,TRBD1
CASSYPGQGIHEQYF,TGTGCCAGCAGTTACCCGGGACAGGGTATCCACGAGCAGTACTTC,TRBV6-6,.,TRBJ2-7,TRBD1